These 9 T cell receptor beta chains were all obtained from the same sample, sequenced in a study of regulatory T cells in long-lasting Graves disease. Through Arm-PCR of CDR3 regions and iRepertoire HTBI primers, TCR beta libraries were built. TCRdb reanalysed the multiplex PCR reads using MiXCR and keeps one entry per CDR3 protein. The sample records roughly 400,000 distinct CDR3 sequences, less than 25% being singletons. Time point defined: persistent/refractory GD, antithyroid drugs over 5 years with positive TRAb. PBMC-extracted RNA yielded the TCR library. The sample was peripheral blood mononuclear cells (PBMCs), taken when the disease was refractory, from a patient treated with antithyroid drugs. All receptors derive from a female donor with Graves disease.

This clonotype occurred a few times. The chain employs TRBV11-2 and TRBJ1-5, with 7 bases fitting TRBD1. This CDR3 has 14 residues. The junction had 8 bases not matched to a gene; V was cut back by 8 bases and J by 4 bases. Germline lookup yields CDR1 SGHAT and CDR2 FQNNGV. The DNA for the CDR3 is TGTGCCAGCGGCTCGGGACAGCAGAATCAGCCCCAGCATTTT. This encodes CASGSGQQNQPQHF.

The chain has TRBV3-1 and TRBJ2-7; D is uncertain. This CDR3 contains 12 residues. Germline V gene lookup returns CDR1 LGHDT and CDR2 YNNKEL (reference sequence). Trimming removed 3 bases at V and 3 bases at J, with 6 bases between. CDR3 coding DNA: TGTGCCAGCAGCCATTACAGCTACGAGCAGTACTTC. Translating it yields CASSHYSYEQYF.

This clonotype was picked up a small number of times. In nucleotides, the CDR3 is TGCAGCGTCTACACCACTAACTATGGCTACACCTTC. Its protein product is CSVYTTNYGYTF. The chain couples TRBV29-1 to TRBJ1-2; D is unclear. Trimming cost V 6 bases and J 0 bases, with 8 bases left between them. Germline V gene data show CDR1 as SQVTM and CDR2 as ANQGSEA. The CDR3 covers 12 residues.

This clonotype appeared many times. This sequence joins TRBV28 and TRBJ2-5; either TRBD1 or TRBD2 may supply D (7 bases each). The CDR3 runs to 15 residues. Germline CDR1 is MDHEN and CDR2 is SYDVKM. V gave up 7 bases and J gave up 5 bases, with 20 bases separating them. CDR3 residues: CASTTPQGGSETQYF. Here the CDR3 DNA reads TGTGCCAGCACTACGCCCCAGGGGGGGTCGGAGACCCAGTACTTC.

This clonotype was recorded many times. The rearrangement links TRBV28 to TRBJ2-2; 9 bases agree with TRBD2. With 6 bases clipped from V and 5 bases from J, the junction kept 7 bases outside the gene matches. Germline V gene lookup returns CDR1 MDHEN and CDR2 SYDVKM. This CDR3 is 15 amino acids long. The CDR3 protein is CASRVAGDFTGELFF. The CDR3, as DNA: TGTGCCAGCAGGGTAGCGGGAGACTTTACCGGGGAGCTGTTTTTT.

This clonotype was seen ten or more times. V is TRBV12-3 or TRBV12-4 and J is TRBJ2-7; 8 nucleotides line up with TRBD2. The CDR3 is 13 amino acids. After removal of 6 bases from V and 3 bases from J, the junction contained 4 bases not matched to a gene. The CDR3 spells CASRPGLVYEQYF. The CDR3 DNA reads TGTGCCAGCAGGCCGGGACTAGTCTACGAGCAGTACTTC.

In this sample, this clonotype turned up many times. The chain employs TRBV28 and TRBJ2-7; D unclear. CDR1 is MDHEN, CDR2 SYDVKM, per germline. V was shortened by 0 bases and J by 2 bases, with 11 bases between the two germline ends. CDR3 size: 15 residues. In DNA form, the CDR3 reads TGTGCCAGCAGTTTATGGGCCCCGGTGGCCTACGAGCAGTACTTC. Translation gives CASSLWAPVAYEQYF.

V usage is TRBV30 and J usage is TRBJ2-7, with D maybe TRBD1 (5 bases). Trimming pared 4 bases from V and 5 bases from J, leaving 12 bases between. The CDR3 runs 12 residues. Germline-derived CDR1 and CDR2 are GTSNPN and SVGIG (reference sequence). The CDR3 loop reads CAWNWGVNEQYF. CDR3 nucleotide sequence: TGTGCCTGGAATTGGGGCGTCAACGAGCAGTACTTC. Complete variable domain (other parts from reference TRBV30 and TRBJ2-7): SQTIHQWPATLVQPVGSPLSLECTVEGTSNPNLYWYRQAAGRGLQLLFYSVGIGQISSEVPQNLSASRPQDRQFILSSKKLLLSDSGFYLCAWNWGVNEQYFGPGTRLTVT.

This clonotype was recorded a few times. This rearrangement joins TRBV18 to TRBJ1-4; perhaps TRBD1 as D (6 bases). This CDR3 spans 14 amino acids. From germline, CDR1 is KGHSH and CDR2 LQKENI. V was clipped by 4 bases and J by 6 bases, with 12 bases between them. The chain's CDR3 is CASSHRDTHEKLFF. In DNA form, the CDR3 reads TGTGCCAGCTCACACCGGGACACCCATGAAAAACTGTTTTTT. Full variable domain (remainder filled in from reference TRBV18 and TRBJ1-4): NAGVMQNPRHLVRRRGQEARLRCSPMKGHSHVYWYRQLPEEGLKFMVYLQKENIIDESGMPKERFSAEFPKEGPSILRIQQVVRGDSAAYFCASSHRDTHEKLFFGSGTQLSVL.